Listed below are T cell receptor beta chains from one sample, sequenced in a study of regulatory T cells in long-lasting Graves disease. TCRdb re-analysed the multiplex PCR reads in MiXCR, keeping a single row per CDR3 protein. This sample has about 470,000 distinct CDR3 sequences, with 15% found just once. These data were also filed under a second study, of T cells in Graves' hyperthyroidism and ophthalmopathy.

The source was peripheral blood mononuclear cells (PBMCs), collected at new diagnosis, from a patient treated with antithyroid drugs. The origin of the receptors is a woman aged 25 to 39 with Graves disease. Each CDR3 is given with its conserved first and last residue. D genes are given only for firm matches. Rows may omit the clone size; those that give it use once, few, many or a size class.

.,TRBV7-9,few,TRBJ2-3,CASSLAGAHTDTQYF,TGTGCCAGCAGCTTAGCGGGGGCCCACACAGATACGCAGTATTTT
TRBD2,TRBV12-3/TRBV12-4,.,TRBJ2-7,CASRGGLAETYEQYF,TGTGCCAGCAGGGGGGGACTAGCGGAGACCTACGAGCAGTACTTC
.,TRBV27,few,TRBJ2-7,CASSPPGGLRYEQYF,TGTGCCAGCAGTCCCCCAGGCGGGCTCCGGTACGAGCAGTACTTC
.,TRBV20-1,.,TRBJ2-5,CSASEQFIQETQYF,TGCAGTGCTTCAGAACAGTTCATCCAAGAGACCCAGTACTTC
.,TRBV5-1,.,TRBJ2-5,CASSLAAQETQYF,TGCGCCAGCAGCTTGGCGGCCCAAGAGACCCAGTACTTC
.,TRBV20-1,.,TRBJ2-7,CSARASYEQYF,TGCAGTGCTAGAGCATCCTACGAGCAGTACTTC
TRBD2,TRBV9,.,TRBJ2-1,CASSRGLATYNEQFF,TGTGCCAGCAGTCGGGGACTAGCCACCTACAATGAGCAGTTCTTC
.,TRBV6-2/TRBV6-3,many,TRBJ2-7,CASSYPDYSSYEQYF,TGTGCCAGCAGTTACCCGGACTACAGCTCCTACGAGCAGTACTTC
.,TRBV24-1,.,TRBJ1-1,CATSSPVSEAFF,TGTGCCACCAGTTCACCTGTCTCTGAAGCTTTCTTT
TRBD1,TRBV12-3/TRBV12-4,.,TRBJ2-1,CASSLPPGQGNDEQFF,TGTGCCAGCAGTCTACCCCCGGGACAGGGGAATGATGAGCAGTTCTTC
TRBD1,TRBV9,many,TRBJ1-4,CASSVGTGGVEKLFF,TGTGCCAGCAGCGTGGGGACAGGGGGCGTTGAAAAACTGTTTTTT
.,TRBV5-6,many,TRBJ2-3,CASSPELAAELLDGTDTQYF,TGTGCCAGCAGCCCAGAACTAGCAGCGGAGCTACTAGATGGCACAGATACGCAGTATTTT
.,TRBV7-9,.,TRBJ1-6,CASSLGVGNNSPLHF,TGTGCCAGCAGCTTAGGTGTCGGTAATAATTCACCCCTCCACTTT
TRBD1,TRBV11-2,many,TRBJ2-7,CASSLGQGYTYEQYF,TGTGCCAGCAGCTTAGGACAGGGTTATACGTACGAGCAGTACTTC
.,TRBV19,.,TRBJ2-2,CASSPRGGTGELFF,TGTGCCAGTAGTCCCCGTGGGGGCACCGGGGAGCTGTTTTTT
.,TRBV20-1,many,TRBJ1-1,CSAAGRNTEAFF,TGCAGTGCTGCCGGGCGGAACACTGAAGCTTTCTTT
TRBD1,TRBV5-1,few,TRBJ1-1,CASRTGDWRNTEAFF,TGCGCCAGCCGCACAGGGGATTGGAGAAACACTGAAGCTTTCTTT
TRBD2,TRBV25-1,many,TRBJ2-1,CASRRAGTSDVEQFF,TGTGCCAGCAGAAGAGCCGGGACTAGCGATGTTGAGCAGTTCTTC
.,TRBV12-3/TRBV12-4,many,TRBJ1-1,CASSFGSRGNTEAFF,TGTGCCAGCAGTTTCGGATCCAGGGGGAACACTGAAGCTTTCTTT
.,TRBV7-9,many,TRBJ1-1,CASSFRPNTEAFF,TGTGCCAGCAGCTTTCGACCGAACACTGAAGCTTTCTTT
.,TRBV29-1,.,TRBJ2-7,CSSSSGYEQYF,TGCAGCAGCAGTTCTGGATACGAGCAGTACTTC
.,TRBV4-1,few,TRBJ2-5,CASRSGPQETQYF,TGCGCCAGCAGATCAGGGCCCCAAGAGACCCAGTACTTC
.,TRBV20-1,many,TRBJ1-1,CSARDGRLNTEAFF,TGCAGTGCTAGAGACGGACGATTGAACACTGAAGCTTTCTTT
.,TRBV27,many,TRBJ1-4,CASSSGGDFATNEKLFF,TGTGCCAGCAGTTCGGGGGGGGACTTCGCAACTAATGAAAAACTGTTTTTT
TRBD2,TRBV12-5,many,TRBJ2-3,CASGFGVSGIPDTQYF,TGTGCTAGTGGTTTTGGTGTGAGCGGGATCCCAGATACGCAGTATTTT